Detailed here is one TCR beta chain. Its target is not known. The CDR3 loop spans 16 amino acids. V was clipped by 4 bases and J by 5 bases, with 19 bases between them. Per germline, CDR1 SGHNT and CDR2 YYREEE (reference sequence). TCRdb itself ran the reads through MiXCR, one entry per CDR3 protein. The sample holds around 430,000 distinct CDR3 sequences; approximately 42% are singletons and the top ten take around 45%. The data were taken from a study of T cell repertoires in cytomegalovirus infection. Study information: Selection of CMV epitopes for the study included recently identified HLA-C-restricted and well-studied HLA-B-restricted ones. Matching HLA type and CMV infection were both indicated by public TCR beta signatures.

This specimen consisted of cultured PBMCs, obtained from culture after CMV antigen stimulation. The chain joins TRBV5-4 to TRBJ2-1, with D maybe TRBD1 (6 bases). The clonotype comes from a human donor in good health (CMV status not recorded). Some clones in this sample may be carry-over from other donors' samples. For the CDR3, the DNA is TGTGCCAGCAGCACGAAGTGGCCAGGGGATGACAATGAGCAGTTCTTC. Its protein is CASSTKWPGDDNEQFF.